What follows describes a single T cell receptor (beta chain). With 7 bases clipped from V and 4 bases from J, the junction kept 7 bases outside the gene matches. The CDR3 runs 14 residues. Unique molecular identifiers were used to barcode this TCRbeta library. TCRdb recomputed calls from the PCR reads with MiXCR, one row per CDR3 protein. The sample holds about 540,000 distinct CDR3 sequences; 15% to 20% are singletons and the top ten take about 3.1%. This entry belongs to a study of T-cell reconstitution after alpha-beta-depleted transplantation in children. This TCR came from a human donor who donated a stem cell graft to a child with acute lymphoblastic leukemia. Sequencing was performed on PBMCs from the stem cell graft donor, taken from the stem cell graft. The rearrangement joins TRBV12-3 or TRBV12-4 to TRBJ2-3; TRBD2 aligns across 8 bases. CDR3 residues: CASTLAGIADTQYF. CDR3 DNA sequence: TGTGCCAGCACCTTAGCGGGAATCGCAGATACGCAGTATTTT.